This T cell receptor (beta chain) was sequenced for a study of T-cell reconstitution after alpha-beta-depleted transplantation in children. A TCRbeta library incorporating unique molecular identifiers was prepared. MiXCR, applied by TCRdb to the PCR reads, yields one record per CDR3 protein. Of a few hundred thousand distinct CDR3 sequences detected, 15% to 20% appear once; the ten largest clones hold 25% to 30%. Trimming removed 4 bases from V and 1 base from J, with 15 bases in between. The CDR3 is 16 residues long. The sequencing used PBMCs, mostly from graft donor cells, collected 360 days after TCRalphabeta/CD19-depleted stem cell transplant. This sequence originates from a boy under three years old who had a stem cell transplant for Wiskott-Aldrich syndrome, so the T cells may come from the graft donor. The rearrangement joins TRBV12-3 or TRBV12-4 to TRBJ2-3, with a possible D match to TRBD1 (6 bases). The CDR3 region has the DNA TGTGCCAGCAGTTCCCAGGGGCGGGTAGGCACAGATACGCAGTATTTT. Translation gives CASSSQGRVGTDTQYF.